This T cell receptor (beta chain) emerged from a study of shared clonotypes between healthy human individuals. CDR1 is SNHLY, CDR2 FYNNEI, per germline. This CDR3 is built from 14 residues. Study outcomes and limitations: Read depth was anticipated to influence clonotype sharing among donors. The small donor group covered limited genetic and exposure diversity.

Replicate PCRs for unsorted PBMC used roughly 0.3 ug DNA (approximately 30,000 T cell genomes). TCRdb's table, derived via immunoSEQ multiplex PCR, lists solely in-frame clones and lacks some. The profile shows hundreds of thousands of clones, around 79% of them singletons. Regarding this clone: Its antigen is unidentified.

It was tens of millions of PBMCs that unsorted samples used for genomic DNA. Sequences were obtained from PBMCs. The clonotype comes from a middle-aged woman in good health. Some clones in this sample may be carry-over from other donors' samples. This chain connects TRBV2 to TRBJ2-5, with D maybe TRBD2 (6 bases). The J call may not be correct, given that the DNA end is closer to TRBJ2-7. The CDR3 DNA reads TGTGCCAGCATTGGACTACCATTCGCCTACGAGCAGTACTTC. Translated, it gives CASIGLPFAYEQYF.